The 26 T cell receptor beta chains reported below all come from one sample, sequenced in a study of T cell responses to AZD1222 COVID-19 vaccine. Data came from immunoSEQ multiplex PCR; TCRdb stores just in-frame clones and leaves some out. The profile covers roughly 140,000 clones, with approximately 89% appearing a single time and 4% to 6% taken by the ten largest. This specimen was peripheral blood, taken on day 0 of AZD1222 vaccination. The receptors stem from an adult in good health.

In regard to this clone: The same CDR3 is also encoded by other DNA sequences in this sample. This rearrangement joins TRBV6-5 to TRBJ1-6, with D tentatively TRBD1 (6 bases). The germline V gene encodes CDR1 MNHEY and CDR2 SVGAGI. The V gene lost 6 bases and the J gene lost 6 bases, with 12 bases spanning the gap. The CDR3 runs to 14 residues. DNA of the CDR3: TGTGCCAGCAGCCCCAGGGGAGGTAATTCACCCCTCCACTTT. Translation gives CASSPRGGNSPLHF.

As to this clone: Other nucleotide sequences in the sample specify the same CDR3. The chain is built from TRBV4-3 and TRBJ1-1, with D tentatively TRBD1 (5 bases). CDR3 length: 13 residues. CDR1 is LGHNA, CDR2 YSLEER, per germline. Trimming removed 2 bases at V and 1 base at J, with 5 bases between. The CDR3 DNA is TGCGCCAGCAGCCAAACAGGGAACACTGAAGCTTTCTTT. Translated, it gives CASSQTGNTEAFF.

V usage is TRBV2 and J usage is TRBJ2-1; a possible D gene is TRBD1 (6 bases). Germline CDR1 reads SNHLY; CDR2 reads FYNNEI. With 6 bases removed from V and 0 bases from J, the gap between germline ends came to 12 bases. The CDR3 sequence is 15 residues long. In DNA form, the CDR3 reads TGTGCCAGCAGACAAGCGGACAGCTCCTACAATGAGCAGTTCTTC. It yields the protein CASRQADSSYNEQFF.

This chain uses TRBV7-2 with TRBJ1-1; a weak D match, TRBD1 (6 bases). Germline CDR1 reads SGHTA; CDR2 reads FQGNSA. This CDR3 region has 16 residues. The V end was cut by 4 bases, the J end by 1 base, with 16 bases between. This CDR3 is CASSSILRQENTEAFF. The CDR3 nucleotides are TGTGCCAGCAGCTCAATCCTCCGACAGGAGAACACTGAAGCTTTCTTT.

In DNA, the CDR3 is TGTGCCAGCAGCTCGGCCGGGACTAGCCTCTCCTACGAGCAGTACTTC. Amino acid sequence: CASSSAGTSLSYEQYF. The chain recombines TRBV4-2 with TRBJ2-7; 9 nucleotides agree with TRBD2. This CDR3 region has 16 residues. The junction had 8 bases not matched to a gene; V was cut back by 5 bases and J by 0 bases. Germline CDR1 reads LGHNA; CDR2 reads YNFKEQ.

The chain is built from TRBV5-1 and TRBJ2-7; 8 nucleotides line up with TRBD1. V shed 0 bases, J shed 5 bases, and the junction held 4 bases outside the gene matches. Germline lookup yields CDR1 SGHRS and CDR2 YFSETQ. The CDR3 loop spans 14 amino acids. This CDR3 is CASSLVGRGHEQYF. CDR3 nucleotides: TGCGCCAGCAGCTTGGTAGGCAGGGGGCACGAGCAGTACTTC.

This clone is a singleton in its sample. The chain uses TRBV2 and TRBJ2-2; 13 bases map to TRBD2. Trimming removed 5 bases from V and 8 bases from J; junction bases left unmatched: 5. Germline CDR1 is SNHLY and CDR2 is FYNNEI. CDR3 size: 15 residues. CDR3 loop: CASSTSGGAFGELFF. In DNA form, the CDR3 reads TGTGCCAGCAGTACTAGCGGGGGGGCCTTTGGGGAGCTGTTTTTT.

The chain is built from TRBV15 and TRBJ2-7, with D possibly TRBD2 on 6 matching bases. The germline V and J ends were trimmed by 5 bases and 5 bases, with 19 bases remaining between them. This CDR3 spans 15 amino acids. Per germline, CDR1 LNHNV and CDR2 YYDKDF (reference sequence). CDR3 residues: CATSLDLGGRHEQYF. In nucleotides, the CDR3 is TGTGCCACCAGCTTAGATCTGGGAGGAAGGCACGAGCAGTACTTC.

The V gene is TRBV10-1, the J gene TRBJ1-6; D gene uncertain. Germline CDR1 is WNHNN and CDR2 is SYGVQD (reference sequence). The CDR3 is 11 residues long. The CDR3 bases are TGCCCCGGCCGGGAACCATCACCCCTCCACTTT. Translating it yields CPGREPSPLHF.

CDR3 DNA: TGCAGTGCTAGTGGGATTGGACTAGCTTATGAGACCCAGTACTTC. Its translation is CSASGIGLAYETQYF. The chain uses TRBV20-1 and TRBJ2-5; 8 bases map to TRBD2. V lost 3 bases, J lost 5 bases, and 11 bases stayed unmatched. The CDR3 has 15 residues. The V gene's germline CDR1 is DFQATT and CDR2 SNEGSKA (reference sequence).

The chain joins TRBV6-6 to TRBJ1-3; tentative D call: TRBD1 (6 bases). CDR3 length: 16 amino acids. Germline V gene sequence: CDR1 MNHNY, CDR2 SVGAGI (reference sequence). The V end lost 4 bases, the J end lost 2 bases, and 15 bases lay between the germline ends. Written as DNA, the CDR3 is TGTGCCAGCAGTTCCGGGACATCGTTGGCTGGAAACACCATATATTTT. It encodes CASSSGTSLAGNTIYF.

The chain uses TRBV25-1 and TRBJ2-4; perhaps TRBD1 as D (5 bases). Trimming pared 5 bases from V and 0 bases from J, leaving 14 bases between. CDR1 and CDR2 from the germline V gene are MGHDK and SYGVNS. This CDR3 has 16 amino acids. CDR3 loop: CASSPDRQLAKNIQYF. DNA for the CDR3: TGTGCCAGCAGTCCCGACAGACAATTAGCCAAAAACATTCAGTACTTC.

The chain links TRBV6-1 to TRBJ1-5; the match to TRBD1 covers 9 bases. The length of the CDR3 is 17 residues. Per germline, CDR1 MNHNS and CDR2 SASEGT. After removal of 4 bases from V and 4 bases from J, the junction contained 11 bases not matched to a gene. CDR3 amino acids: CASSGTGGPFRNQPQHF. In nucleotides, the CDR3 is TGTGCCAGCAGTGGTACAGGGGGCCCCTTTCGGAATCAGCCCCAGCATTTT.

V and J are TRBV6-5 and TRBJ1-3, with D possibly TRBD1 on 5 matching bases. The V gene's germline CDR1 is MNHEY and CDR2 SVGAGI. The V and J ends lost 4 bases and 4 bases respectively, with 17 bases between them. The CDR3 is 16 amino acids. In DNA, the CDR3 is TGTGCCAGCAGTTGGGTGGCGGGGCTTGCAGGAAACACCATATATTTT. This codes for CASSWVAGLAGNTIYF.

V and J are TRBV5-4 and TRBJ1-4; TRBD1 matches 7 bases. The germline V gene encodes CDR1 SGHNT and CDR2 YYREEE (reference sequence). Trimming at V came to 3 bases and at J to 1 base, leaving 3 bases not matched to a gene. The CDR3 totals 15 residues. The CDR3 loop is CASSSRQGTNEKLFF. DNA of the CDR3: TGTGCCAGCAGCTCCCGACAGGGAACTAATGAAAAACTGTTTTTT.

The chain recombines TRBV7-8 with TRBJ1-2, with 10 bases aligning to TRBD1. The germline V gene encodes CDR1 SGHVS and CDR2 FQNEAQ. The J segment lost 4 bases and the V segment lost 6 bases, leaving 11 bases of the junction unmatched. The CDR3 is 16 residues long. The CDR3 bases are TGTGCCAGCAGGGCAGTCGGGACAGGGGTTGGCTATGGCTACACCTTC. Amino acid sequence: CASRAVGTGVGYGYTF. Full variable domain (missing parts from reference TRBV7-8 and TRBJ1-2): GAGVSQSPRYKVAKRGQDVALRCDPISGHVSLFWYQQALGQGPEFLTYFQNEAQLDKSGLPSDRFFAERPEGSVSTLKIQRTQQEDSAVYLCASRAVGTGVGYGYTFGSGTRLTVV.

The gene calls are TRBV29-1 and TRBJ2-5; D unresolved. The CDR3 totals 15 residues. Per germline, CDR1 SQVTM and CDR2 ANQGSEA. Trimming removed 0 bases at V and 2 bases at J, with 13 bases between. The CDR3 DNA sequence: TGCAGCGTTGAAGATCGAAGAACAGAACAAGAGACCCAGTACTTC. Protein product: CSVEDRRTEQETQYF.

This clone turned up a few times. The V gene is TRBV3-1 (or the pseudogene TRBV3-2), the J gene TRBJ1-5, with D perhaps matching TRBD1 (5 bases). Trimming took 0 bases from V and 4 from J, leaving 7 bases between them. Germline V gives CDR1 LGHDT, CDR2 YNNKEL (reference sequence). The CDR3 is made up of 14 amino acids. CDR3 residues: CASSQDGGNQPQHF. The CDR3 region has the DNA TGTGCCAGCAGCCAAGATGGGGGTAATCAGCCCCAGCATTTT.

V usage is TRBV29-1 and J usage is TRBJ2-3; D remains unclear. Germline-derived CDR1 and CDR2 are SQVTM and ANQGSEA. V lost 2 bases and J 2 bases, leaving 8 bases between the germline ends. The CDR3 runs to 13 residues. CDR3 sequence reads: CSVERQITDTQYF. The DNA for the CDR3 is TGCAGCGTTGAACGGCAGATCACAGATACGCAGTATTTT.

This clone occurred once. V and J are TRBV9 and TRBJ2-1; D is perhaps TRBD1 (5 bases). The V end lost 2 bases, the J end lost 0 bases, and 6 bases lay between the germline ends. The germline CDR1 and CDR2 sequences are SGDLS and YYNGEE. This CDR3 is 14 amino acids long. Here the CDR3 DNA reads TGTGCCAGCAGCGTCCAGGGCTCCTACAATGAGCAGTTCTTC. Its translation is CASSVQGSYNEQFF.

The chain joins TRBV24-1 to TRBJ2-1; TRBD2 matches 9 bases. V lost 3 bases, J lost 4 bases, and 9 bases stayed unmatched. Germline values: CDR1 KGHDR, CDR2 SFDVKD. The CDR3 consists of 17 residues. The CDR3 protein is CATSDVIAGEGYNEQFF. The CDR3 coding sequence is TGTGCCACCAGTGATGTCATAGCGGGGGAAGGGTACAATGAGCAGTTCTTC.

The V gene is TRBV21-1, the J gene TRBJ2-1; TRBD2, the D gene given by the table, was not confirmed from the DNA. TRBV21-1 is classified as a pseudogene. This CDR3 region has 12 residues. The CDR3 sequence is CASTKRLNEQFF. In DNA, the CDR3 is TGTGCCAGCACAAAGCGGCTCAATGAGCAGTTCTTC.

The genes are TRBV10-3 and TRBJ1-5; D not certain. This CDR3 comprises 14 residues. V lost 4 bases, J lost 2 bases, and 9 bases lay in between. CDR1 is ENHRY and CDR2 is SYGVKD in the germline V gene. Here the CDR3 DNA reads TGTGCCATCAGTGCCGACCGCCGCAATCAGCCCCAGCATTTT. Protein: CAISADRRNQPQHF.

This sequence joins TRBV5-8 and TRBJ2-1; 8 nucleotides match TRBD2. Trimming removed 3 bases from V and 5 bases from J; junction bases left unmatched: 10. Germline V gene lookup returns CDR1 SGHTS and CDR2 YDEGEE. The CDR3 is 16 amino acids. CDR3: CASSWLDGRANNEQFF. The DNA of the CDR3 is TGTGCCAGCAGCTGGCTAGACGGGAGGGCTAACAATGAGCAGTTCTTC.

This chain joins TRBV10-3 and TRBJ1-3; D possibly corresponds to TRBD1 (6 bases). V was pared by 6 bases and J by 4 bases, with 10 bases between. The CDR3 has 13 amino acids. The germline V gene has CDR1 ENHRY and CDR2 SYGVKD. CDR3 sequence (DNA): TGTGCCATCAGGCGACAGGAGGGAAACACCATATATTTT. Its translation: CAIRRQEGNTIYF.

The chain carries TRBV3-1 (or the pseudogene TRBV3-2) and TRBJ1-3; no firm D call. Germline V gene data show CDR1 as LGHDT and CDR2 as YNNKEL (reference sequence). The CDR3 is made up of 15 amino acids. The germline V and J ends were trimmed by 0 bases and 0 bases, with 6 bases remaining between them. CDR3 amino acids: CASSQEVDSGNTIYF. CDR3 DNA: TGTGCCAGCAGCCAAGAAGTAGACTCTGGAAACACCATATATTTT.